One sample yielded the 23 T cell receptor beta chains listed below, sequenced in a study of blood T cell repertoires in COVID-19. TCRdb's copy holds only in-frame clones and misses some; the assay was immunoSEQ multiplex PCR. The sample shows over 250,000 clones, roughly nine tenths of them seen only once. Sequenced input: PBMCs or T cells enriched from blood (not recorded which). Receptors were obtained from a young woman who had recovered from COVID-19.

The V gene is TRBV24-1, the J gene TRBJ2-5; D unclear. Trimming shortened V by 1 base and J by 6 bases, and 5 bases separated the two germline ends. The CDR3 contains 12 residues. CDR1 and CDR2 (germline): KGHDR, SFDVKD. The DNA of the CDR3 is TGTGCCACCAGTGATTTCAGGCAGACCCAGTACTTC. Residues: CATSDFRQTQYF.

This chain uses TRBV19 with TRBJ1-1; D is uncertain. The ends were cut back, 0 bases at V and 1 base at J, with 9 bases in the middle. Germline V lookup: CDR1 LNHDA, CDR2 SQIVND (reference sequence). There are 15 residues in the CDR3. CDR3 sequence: CASSIDEGGNTEAFF. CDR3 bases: TGTGCCAGTAGTATAGATGAGGGTGGGAACACTGAAGCTTTCTTT.

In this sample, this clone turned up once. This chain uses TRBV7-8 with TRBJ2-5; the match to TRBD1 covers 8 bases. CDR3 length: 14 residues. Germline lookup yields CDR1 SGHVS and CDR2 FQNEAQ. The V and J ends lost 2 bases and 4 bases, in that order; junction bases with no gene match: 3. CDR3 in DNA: TGTGCCAGCAGCTTACCAGGGGGCCTAGAGACCCAGTACTTC. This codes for CASSLPGGLETQYF. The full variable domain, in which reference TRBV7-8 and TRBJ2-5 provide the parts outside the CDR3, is GAGVSQSPRYKVAKRGQDVALRCDPISGHVSLFWYQQALGQGPEFLTYFQNEAQLDKSGLPSDRFFAERPEGSVSTLKIQRTQQEDSAVYLCASSLPGGLETQYFGPGTRLLVL.

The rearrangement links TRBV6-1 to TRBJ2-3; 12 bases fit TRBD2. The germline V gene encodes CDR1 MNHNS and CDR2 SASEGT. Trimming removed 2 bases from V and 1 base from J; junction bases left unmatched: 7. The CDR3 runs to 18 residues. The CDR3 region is CASSEPIASGGGTDTQYF. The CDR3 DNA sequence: TGTGCCAGCAGTGAACCCATCGCTAGCGGGGGGGGCACAGATACGCAGTATTTT.

This chain's CDR3 is CASSVVGTGKSPLHF. The CDR3 coding sequence is TGTGCCAGCAGCGTAGTGGGGACAGGGAAGTCACCCCTCCACTTT. J is TRBJ1-6 and V is TRBV9; 9 bases are shared with TRBD1. J gave up 10 bases and V 0 bases, and 5 bases lay outside the gene matches. The CDR3 has 15 residues. Germline CDR1 reads SGDLS; CDR2 reads YYNGEE.

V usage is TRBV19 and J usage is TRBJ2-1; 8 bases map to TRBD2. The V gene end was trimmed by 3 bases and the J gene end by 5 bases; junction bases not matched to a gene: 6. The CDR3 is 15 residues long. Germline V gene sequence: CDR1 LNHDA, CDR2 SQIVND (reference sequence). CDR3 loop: CASSIIGTSDNEQFF. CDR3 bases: TGTGCCAGTAGTATTATCGGGACTAGTGACAATGAGCAGTTCTTC.

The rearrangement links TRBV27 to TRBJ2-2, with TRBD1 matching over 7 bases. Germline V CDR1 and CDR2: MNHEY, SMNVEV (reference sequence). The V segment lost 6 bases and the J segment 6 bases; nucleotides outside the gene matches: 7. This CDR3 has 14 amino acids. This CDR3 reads CASSYVTGAGELFF. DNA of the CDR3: TGTGCCAGCAGCTACGTTACAGGGGCCGGGGAGCTGTTTTTT.

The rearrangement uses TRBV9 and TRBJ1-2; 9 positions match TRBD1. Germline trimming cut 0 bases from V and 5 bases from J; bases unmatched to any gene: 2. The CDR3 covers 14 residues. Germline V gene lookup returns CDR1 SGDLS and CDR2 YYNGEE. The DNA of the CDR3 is TGTGCCAGCAGCGTAGATGGGACAGGGTATGGCTACACCTTC. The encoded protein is CASSVDGTGYGYTF.

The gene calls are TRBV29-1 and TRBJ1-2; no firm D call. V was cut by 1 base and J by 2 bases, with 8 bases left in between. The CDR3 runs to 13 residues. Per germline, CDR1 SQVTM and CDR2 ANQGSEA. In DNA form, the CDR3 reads TGCAGCGTTGAAGTTCGCCAGAACTATGGCTACACCTTC. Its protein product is CSVEVRQNYGYTF.

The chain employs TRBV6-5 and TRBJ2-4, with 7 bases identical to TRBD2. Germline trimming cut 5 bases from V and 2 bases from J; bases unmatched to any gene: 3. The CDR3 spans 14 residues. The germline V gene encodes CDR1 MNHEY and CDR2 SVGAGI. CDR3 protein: CASSRTSSKNIQYF. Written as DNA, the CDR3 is TGTGCCAGCAGTAGGACTAGTTCCAAAAACATTCAGTACTTC.

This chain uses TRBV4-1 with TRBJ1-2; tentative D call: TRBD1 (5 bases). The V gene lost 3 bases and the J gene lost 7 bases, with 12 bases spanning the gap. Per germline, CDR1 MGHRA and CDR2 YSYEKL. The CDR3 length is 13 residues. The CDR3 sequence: CASSHTRESGYTF. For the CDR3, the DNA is TGCGCCAGCAGCCATACCAGGGAAAGTGGCTACACCTTC.

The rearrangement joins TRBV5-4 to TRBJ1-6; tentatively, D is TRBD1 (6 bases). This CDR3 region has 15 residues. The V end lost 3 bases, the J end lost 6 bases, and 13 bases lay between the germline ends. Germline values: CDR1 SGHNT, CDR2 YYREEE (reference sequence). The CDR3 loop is CASSSAGDVNSPLHF. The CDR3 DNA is TGTGCCAGCAGCTCCGCAGGGGACGTTAATTCACCCCTCCACTTT.

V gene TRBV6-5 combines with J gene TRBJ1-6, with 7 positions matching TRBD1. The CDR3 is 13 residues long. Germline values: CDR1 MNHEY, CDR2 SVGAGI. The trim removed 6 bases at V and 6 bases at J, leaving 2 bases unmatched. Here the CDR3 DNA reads TGTGCCAGCAGGCGGGACAGTAATTCACCCCTCCACTTT. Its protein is CASRRDSNSPLHF.

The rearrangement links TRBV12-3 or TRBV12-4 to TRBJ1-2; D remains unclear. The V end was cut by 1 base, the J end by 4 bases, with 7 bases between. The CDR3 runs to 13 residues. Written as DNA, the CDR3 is TGTGCCAGCAGTTTAGGGCAGATCTATGGCTACACCTTC. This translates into CASSLGQIYGYTF.

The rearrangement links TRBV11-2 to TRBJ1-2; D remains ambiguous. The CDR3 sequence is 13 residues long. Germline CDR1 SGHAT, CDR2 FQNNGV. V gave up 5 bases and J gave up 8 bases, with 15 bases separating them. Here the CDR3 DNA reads TGTGCCAGCAGCCTGAGAAGCGGGCTAGGCTACACCTTC. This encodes CASSLRSGLGYTF.

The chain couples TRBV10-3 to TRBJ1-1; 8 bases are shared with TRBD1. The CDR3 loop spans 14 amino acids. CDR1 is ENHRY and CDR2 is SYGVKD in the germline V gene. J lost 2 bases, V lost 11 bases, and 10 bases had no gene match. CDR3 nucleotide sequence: TGTGCCTCACTCGAGACAGGGGCAAACACTGAAGCTTTCTTT. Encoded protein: CASLETGANTEAFF.

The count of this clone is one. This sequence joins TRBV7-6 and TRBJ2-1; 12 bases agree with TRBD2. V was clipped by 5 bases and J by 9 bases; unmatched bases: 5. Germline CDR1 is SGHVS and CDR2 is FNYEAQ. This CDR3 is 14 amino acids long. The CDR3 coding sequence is TGTGCCAGCAGCATCGGACTAGCGGGAAGTGAGCAGTTCTTC. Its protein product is CASSIGLAGSEQFF.

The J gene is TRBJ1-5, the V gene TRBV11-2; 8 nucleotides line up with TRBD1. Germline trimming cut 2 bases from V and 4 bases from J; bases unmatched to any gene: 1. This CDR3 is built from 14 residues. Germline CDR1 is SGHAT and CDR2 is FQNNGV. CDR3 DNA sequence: TGTGCCAGCAGCTTAAGGGACAGGAATCAGCCCCAGCATTTT. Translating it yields CASSLRDRNQPQHF.

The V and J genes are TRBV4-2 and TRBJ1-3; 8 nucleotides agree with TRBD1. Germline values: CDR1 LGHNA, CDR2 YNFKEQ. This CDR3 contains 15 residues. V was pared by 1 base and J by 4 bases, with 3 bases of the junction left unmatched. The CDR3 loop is CASSQAGGRGNTIYF. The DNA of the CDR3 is TGTGCCAGCAGCCAAGCAGGGGGCAGGGGAAACACCATATATTTT.

The CDR3 loop reads CASSGPGGNTIYF. The CDR3 DNA sequence: TGTGCCAGCAGCGGCCCAGGGGGAAACACCATATATTTT. The chain couples TRBV9 to TRBJ1-3; D perhaps matches TRBD1 (5 bases). The germline V gene encodes CDR1 SGDLS and CDR2 YYNGEE. Trimming left V 3 bases short and J 4 bases short, with 8 bases between. The CDR3 sequence is 13 residues long.

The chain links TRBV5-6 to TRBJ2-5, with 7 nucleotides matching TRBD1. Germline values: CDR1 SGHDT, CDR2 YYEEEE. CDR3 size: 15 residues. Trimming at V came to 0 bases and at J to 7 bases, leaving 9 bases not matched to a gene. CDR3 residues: CASSLARTGWPTQYF. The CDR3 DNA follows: TGTGCCAGCAGCTTGGCCCGGACAGGTTGGCCGACCCAGTACTTC. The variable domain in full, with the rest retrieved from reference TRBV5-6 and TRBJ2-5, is DAGVTQSPTHLIKTRGQQVTLRCSPKSGHDTVSWYQQALGQGPQFIFQYYEEEERQRGNFPDRFSGHQFPNYSSELNVNALLLGDSALYLCASSLARTGWPTQYFGPGTRLLVL.

The CDR3 region is CASSPSLTGNTGELFF. The DNA for the CDR3 is TGTGCCAGCAGTCCCTCCCTGACAGGCAACACCGGGGAGCTGTTTTTT. The chain joins TRBV27 to TRBJ2-2; weak D call: TRBD1 (6 bases). In germline, CDR1 is MNHEY, CDR2 SMNVEV (reference sequence). V was clipped by 5 bases and J by 2 bases, with 15 bases between them. The CDR3 has 16 amino acids.

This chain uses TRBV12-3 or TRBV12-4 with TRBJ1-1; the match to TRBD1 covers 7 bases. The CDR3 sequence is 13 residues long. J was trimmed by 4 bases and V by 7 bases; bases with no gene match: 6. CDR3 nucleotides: TGTGCCAGCACCCGGGCAGGGGGCACTGAAGCTTTCTTT. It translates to CASTRAGGTEAFF.